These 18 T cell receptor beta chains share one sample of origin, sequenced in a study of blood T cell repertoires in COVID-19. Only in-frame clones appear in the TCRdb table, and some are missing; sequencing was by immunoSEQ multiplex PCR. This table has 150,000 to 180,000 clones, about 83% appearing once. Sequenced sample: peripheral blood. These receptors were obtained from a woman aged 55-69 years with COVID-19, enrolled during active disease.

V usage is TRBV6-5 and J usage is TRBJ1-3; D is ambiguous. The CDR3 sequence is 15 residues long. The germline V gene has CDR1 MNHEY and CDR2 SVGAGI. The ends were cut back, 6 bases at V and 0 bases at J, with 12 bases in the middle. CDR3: CASSLRHGSGNTIYF. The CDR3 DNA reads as TGTGCCAGCAGCCTCCGCCACGGCTCTGGAAACACCATATATTTT.

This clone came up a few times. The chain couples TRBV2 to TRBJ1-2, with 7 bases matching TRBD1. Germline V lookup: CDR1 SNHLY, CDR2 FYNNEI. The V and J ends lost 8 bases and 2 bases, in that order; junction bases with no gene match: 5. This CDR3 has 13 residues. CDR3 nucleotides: TGTGCCAGCGCGGCAGGGGGGAACTATGGCTACACCTTC. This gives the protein CASAAGGNYGYTF.

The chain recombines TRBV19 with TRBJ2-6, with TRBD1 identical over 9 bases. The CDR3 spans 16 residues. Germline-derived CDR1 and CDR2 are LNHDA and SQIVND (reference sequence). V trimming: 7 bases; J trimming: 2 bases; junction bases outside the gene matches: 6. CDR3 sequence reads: CASTPGTGTGANVLTF. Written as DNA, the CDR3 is TGTGCCAGTACCCCAGGGACAGGGACTGGGGCCAACGTCCTGACTTTC.

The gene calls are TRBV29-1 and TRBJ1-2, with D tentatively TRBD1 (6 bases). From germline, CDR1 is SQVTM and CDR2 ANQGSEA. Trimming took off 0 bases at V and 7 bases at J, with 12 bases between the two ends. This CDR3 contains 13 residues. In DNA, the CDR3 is TGCAGCGTTGAAGATGACGTAGGGGGTGGCTACACCTTC. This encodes CSVEDDVGGGYTF. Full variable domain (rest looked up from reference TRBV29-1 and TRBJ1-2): SAVISQKPSRDICQRGTSLTIQCQVDSQVTMMFWYRQQPGQSLTLIATANQGSEATYESGFVIDKFPISRPNLTFSTLTVSNMSPEDSSIYLCSVEDDVGGGYTFGSGTRLTVV.

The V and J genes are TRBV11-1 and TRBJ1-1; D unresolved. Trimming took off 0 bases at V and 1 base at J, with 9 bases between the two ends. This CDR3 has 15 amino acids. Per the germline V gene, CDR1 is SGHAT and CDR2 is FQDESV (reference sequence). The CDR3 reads CASSLAPVENTEAFF. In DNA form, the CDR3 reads TGTGCCAGCAGCTTAGCGCCGGTTGAGAACACTGAAGCTTTCTTT.

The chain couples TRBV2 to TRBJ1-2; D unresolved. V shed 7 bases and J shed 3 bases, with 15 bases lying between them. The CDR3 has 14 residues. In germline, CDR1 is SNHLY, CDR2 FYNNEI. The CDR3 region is CASTQNEAYYGYTF. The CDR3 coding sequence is TGTGCCAGCACCCAGAACGAGGCCTACTATGGCTACACCTTC.

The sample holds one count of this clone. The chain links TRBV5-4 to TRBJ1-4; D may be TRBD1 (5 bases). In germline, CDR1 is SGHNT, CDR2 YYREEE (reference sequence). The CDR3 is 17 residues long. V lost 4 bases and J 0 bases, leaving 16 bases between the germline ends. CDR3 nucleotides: TGTGCCAGCAGCACGAGGAAGGGGCCTGCAACTAATGAAAAACTGTTTTTT. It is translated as CASSTRKGPATNEKLFF.

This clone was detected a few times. Here the CDR3 reads CASSEGRVNPYGYTF. The CDR3 DNA follows: TGTGCCAGCAGTGAGGGCAGGGTAAATCCCTATGGCTACACCTTC. The J gene is TRBJ1-2, the V gene TRBV6-1, with D perhaps TRBD1 (5 bases). Trimming cost V 3 bases and J 4 bases, with 15 bases left between them. CDR3 size: 15 residues. Germline CDR1 is MNHNS and CDR2 is SASEGT.

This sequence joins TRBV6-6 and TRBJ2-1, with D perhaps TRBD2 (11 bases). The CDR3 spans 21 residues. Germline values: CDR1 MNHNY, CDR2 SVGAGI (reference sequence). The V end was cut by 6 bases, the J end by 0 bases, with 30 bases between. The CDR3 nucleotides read TGTGCCAGCAGCCCCGCCGGGACAGGGGTTAGCGGGAGGGCCTCCTACAATGAGCAGTTCTTC. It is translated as CASSPAGTGVSGRASYNEQFF.

The CDR3 region is CASSVEKGAGNTIYF. CDR3 nucleotide sequence: TGTGCCAGCAGCGTAGAGAAAGGGGCTGGAAACACCATATATTTT. The chain combines TRBV9 with TRBJ1-3, with D perhaps matching TRBD1 (5 bases). From germline, CDR1 is SGDLS and CDR2 YYNGEE. V dropped 0 bases and J dropped 2 bases, with 9 bases sitting between them. CDR3 size: 15 residues.

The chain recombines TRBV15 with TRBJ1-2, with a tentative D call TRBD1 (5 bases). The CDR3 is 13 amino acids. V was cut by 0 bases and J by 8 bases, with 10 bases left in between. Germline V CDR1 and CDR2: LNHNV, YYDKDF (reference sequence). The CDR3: CATSRDRRAGYTF. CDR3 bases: TGTGCCACCAGCAGAGATCGCAGGGCGGGCTACACCTTC.

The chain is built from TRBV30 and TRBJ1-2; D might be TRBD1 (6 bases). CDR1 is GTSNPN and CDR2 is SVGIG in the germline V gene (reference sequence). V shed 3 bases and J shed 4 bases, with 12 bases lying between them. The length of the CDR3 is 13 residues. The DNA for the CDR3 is TGTGCCTGGAGCCCAGGACAGACCTATGGCTACACCTTC. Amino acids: CAWSPGQTYGYTF.

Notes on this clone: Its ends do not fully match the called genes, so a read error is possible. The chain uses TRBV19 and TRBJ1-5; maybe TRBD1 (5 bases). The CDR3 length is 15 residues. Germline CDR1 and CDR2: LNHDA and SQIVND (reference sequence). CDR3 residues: CASRTTDNSNQLQHF. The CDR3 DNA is TGTGCCAGTAGAACGACAGATAATAGCAATCAGCTCCAGCATTTT.

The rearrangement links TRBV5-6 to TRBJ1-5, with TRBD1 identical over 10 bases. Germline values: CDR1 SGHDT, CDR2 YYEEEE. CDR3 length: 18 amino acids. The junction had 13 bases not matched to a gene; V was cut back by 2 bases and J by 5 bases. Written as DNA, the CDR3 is TGTGCCAGCAGCTTTCAGGGACAGGGGCCCTGGTACCATCAGCCCCAGCATTTT. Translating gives CASSFQGQGPWYHQPQHF.

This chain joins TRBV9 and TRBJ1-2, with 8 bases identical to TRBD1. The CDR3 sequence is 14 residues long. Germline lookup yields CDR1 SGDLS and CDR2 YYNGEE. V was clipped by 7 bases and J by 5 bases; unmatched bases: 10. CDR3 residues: CASQAGGGFYGYTF. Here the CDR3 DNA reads TGTGCCAGCCAAGCAGGGGGCGGATTTTATGGCTACACCTTC.

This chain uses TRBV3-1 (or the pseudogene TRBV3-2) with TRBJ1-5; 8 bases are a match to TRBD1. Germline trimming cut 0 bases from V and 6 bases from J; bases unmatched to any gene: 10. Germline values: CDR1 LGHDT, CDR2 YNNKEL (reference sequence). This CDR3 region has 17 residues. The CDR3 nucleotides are TGTGCCAGCAGCCAAGAGTCGGGCAGGGGGCGCGGTCAGCCCCAGCATTTT. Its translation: CASSQESGRGRGQPQHF.

DNA of the CDR3: TGCGCCAGCAGCTTGGGACAGGGACCCAATCAGCCCCAGCATTTT. It encodes CASSLGQGPNQPQHF. This chain connects TRBV5-1 to TRBJ1-5; 7 bases line up with TRBD1. CDR1 is SGHRS and CDR2 is YFSETQ in the germline V gene. The ends lost 0 bases at V and 3 bases at J; junction bases unmatched: 3. This CDR3 comprises 15 residues.

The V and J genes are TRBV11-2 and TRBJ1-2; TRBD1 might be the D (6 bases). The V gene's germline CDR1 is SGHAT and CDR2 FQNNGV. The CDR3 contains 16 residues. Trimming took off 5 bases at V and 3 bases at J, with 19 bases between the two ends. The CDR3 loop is CASSTQQGGWDYGYTF. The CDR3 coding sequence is TGTGCCAGCAGCACCCAACAGGGCGGATGGGACTATGGCTACACCTTC.